The present T cell receptor beta chain was sequenced within a study of shared clonotypes between healthy human individuals. This CDR3 has 13 residues. Germline V gives CDR1 GTSNPN, CDR2 SVGIG (reference sequence). V lost 1 base to trimming and J lost 1 base, with 7 bases between them. Notes on this clone: The antigen is not known.

Study findings and constraints: Researchers found naive subsets generally carried larger estimated richness than memory subsets. Rarefaction showed sorted-subset sequencing was incomplete despite large depth.

Positively selected for CCR7, the CD45RO-negative cells used as naive CD8 cells excluded terminally differentiated effector memory CD45RA+ cells. Sequencing used immunoSEQ multiplex PCR; TCRdb keeps in-frame clones, though not all of them. The repertoire consists of about 1,900,000 clones, with 85% to 95% occurring once and the leading ten covering 1% to 1.5%. Source material: naive CD8+ T cells sorted from blood. This TCR came from a man aged 18 to 30 in good health. V and J are TRBV30 and TRBJ1-1; the D is unclear. The CDR3 sequence is CAWSGLRNTEAFF. In nucleotides, the CDR3 is TGTGCCTGGAGTGGGCTTCGGAACACTGAAGCTTTCTTT.